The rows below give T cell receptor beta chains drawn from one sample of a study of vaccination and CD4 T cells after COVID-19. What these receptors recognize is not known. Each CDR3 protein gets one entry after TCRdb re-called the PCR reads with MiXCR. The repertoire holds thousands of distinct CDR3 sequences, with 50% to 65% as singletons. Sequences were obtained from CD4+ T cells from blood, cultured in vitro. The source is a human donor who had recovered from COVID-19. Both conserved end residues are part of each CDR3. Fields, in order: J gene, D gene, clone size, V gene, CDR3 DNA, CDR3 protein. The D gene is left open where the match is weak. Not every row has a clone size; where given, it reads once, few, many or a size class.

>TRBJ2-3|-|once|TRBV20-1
TGCAGTGCTAGAACCCCTCATGCCACAGATACGCAGTATTTT
CSARTPHATDTQYF
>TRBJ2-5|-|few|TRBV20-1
TGCAGTGCCAAACATCGGAACTTCCAAGAGACCCAGTACTTC
CSAKHRNFQETQYF
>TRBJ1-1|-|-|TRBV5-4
TGTGCCAGCAGCGTGAACACTGAAGCTTTCTTT
CASSVNTEAFF
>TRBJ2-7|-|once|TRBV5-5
TGTGCCAGCAGCCGTACAGGGATCGGCTACGAGCAGTACTTC
CASSRTGIGYEQYF
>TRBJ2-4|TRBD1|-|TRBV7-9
TGTGCCAGCAGCCGGGACAGAATAGCCAAAAACATTCAGTACTTC
CASSRDRIAKNIQYF
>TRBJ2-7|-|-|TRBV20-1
TGCAGTGCTAGAGACCGCAGGGGCCCCATGGACGAGCAGTACTTC
CSARDRRGPMDEQYF
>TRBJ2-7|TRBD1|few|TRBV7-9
TGTGCCAGCAGCAGCGGACAGGGCGAGCAGTACTTC
CASSSGQGEQYF
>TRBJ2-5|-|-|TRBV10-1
TGCGCCAGCAGTGAGGGGGGATTCCAAGAGACCCAGTACTTC
CASSEGGFQETQYF
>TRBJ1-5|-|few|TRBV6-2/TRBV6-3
TGTGCCAGCAGTTACGAACAGGCTAATCAGCCCCAGCATTTT
CASSYEQANQPQHF
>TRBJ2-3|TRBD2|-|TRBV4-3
TGCGCCAGCAGCCCGGGGGGGGCAGATACGCAGTATTTT
CASSPGGADTQYF
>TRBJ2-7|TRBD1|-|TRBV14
TGTGCCAGCAGCCAGGACAGGGGGCGATCCCGCTACGAGCAGTACTTC
CASSQDRGRSRYEQYF
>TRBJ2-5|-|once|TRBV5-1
TGCGCCAGCAGCTCGGGGCCCCAGGGGTCTAGCCAAGAGACCCAGTACTTC
CASSSGPQGSSQETQYF
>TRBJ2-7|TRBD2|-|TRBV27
TGTGCCAGCAGTTTCCATGGCCTACTAGCGGGGGATTCCTACGAGCAGTACTTC
CASSFHGLLAGDSYEQYF
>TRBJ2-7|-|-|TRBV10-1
TGCGCCAGCAGTGATTCAGGGACCTACGAGCAGTACTTC
CASSDSGTYEQYF
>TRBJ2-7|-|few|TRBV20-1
TGCAGTGCTAGAGATTCTGGCACACGAACCTACGAGCAGTACTTC
CSARDSGTRTYEQYF
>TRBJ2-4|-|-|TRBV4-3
TGCGCCAGCAGCCAAGAGCCGTCTACGGACATTCAGTACTTC
CASSQEPSTDIQYF
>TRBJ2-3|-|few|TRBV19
TGTGCCAGTAGTGATCGGGGGAGCATAAGCACAGATACGCAGTATTTT
CASSDRGSISTDTQYF
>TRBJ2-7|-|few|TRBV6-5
TGTGCCAGCAGTTACGCCGAAGGCTACGAGCAGTACTTC
CASSYAEGYEQYF
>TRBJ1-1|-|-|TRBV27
TGTGCCAGCAGCCCAAACCGGGGAATAAAGGACATGAACACTGAAGCTTTCTTT
CASSPNRGIKDMNTEAFF
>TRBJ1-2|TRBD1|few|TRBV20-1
TGCAGTGCTAAATCACCGGGACAGGGGTTACCTTTGGACGGCTACACCTTC
CSAKSPGQGLPLDGYTF
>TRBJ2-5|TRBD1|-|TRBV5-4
TGTGCCAGCAGCTTCCCCCGACAGGGCCTCCAAGAGACCCAGTACTTC
CASSFPRQGLQETQYF
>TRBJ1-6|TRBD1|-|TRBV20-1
TGCAGTGCCCGGGGGTCAGGGGGGAATTCACCCCTCCACTTT
CSARGSGGNSPLHF
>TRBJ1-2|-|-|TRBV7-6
TGTGCCAGCAGCTTAGGAGCTAACTATGGCTACACCTTC
CASSLGANYGYTF
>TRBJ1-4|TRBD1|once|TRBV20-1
TGCAGTGCTAGAGCGGGACAGGGGGCTGAAAAACTGTTTTTT
CSARAGQGAEKLFF